Listed below are T cell receptor beta chains from one sample, sequenced in a study of vaccination effects on CD4 cells after COVID-19. Generated by immunoSEQ multiplex PCR, the TCRdb table keeps only in-frame clones and is missing some. The sample holds tens of thousands of clones, roughly 70% seen once. Their specific antigens are unknown. Sequences were derived from CD4+ T cells from PBMCs cultured with HCoV-OC43 spike peptides, sampled before COVID-19 vaccination. The receptors were sampled from a human donor who received a COVID-19 vaccine. The CDR3 runs from the conserved cysteine through the conserved F or W. Fields, in order: clone size, J gene, D gene, V gene, CDR3 protein, CDR3 DNA. The D gene is left open where the match is weak. Size tells how often a clone was seen (once, few, many) or the class of an expanded clone, and some rows leave it out.

abundance: .; j_gene: TRBJ2-5; d_gene: .; v_gene: TRBV7-2; CDR3aa: CASSSLWALRGETQYF; CDR3nt: TGTGCCAGCAGCTCCCTCTGGGCCCTCCGGGGAGAGACCCAGTACTTC
abundance: .; j_gene: TRBJ2-5; d_gene: .; v_gene: TRBV5-1; CDR3aa: CASSLTGNQETQYF; CDR3nt: TGCGCCAGCAGCTTGACCGGTAATCAAGAGACCCAGTACTTC
abundance: few; j_gene: TRBJ1-1; d_gene: TRBD1; v_gene: TRBV6-5; CDR3aa: CASKKDRVSGTEAFF; CDR3nt: TGTGCCAGCAAAAAGGACAGGGTTTCGGGCACTGAAGCTTTCTTT
abundance: .; j_gene: TRBJ2-3; d_gene: .; v_gene: TRBV30; CDR3aa: CAWSVIKDGDTQYF; CDR3nt: TGTGCCTGGAGTGTAATCAAAGACGGAGATACGCAGTATTTT
abundance: few; j_gene: TRBJ2-2; d_gene: .; v_gene: TRBV5-1; CDR3aa: CASSLAGRGGGGGELFF; CDR3nt: TGCGCCAGCAGCTTGGCGGGACGTGGAGGGGGCGGCGGGGAGCTGTTTTTT
abundance: .; j_gene: TRBJ1-2; d_gene: .; v_gene: TRBV6-6; CDR3aa: CASSYSEGNYGYTF; CDR3nt: TGTGCCAGCAGTTACTCAGAGGGAAACTATGGCTACACCTTC
abundance: .; j_gene: TRBJ2-4; d_gene: .; v_gene: TRBV6-5; CDR3aa: CASSYSMATKNIQYF; CDR3nt: TGTGCCAGCAGTTACTCGATGGCCACCAAAAACATTCAGTACTTC
abundance: .; j_gene: TRBJ1-4; d_gene: .; v_gene: TRBV5-1; CDR3aa: CASSRMTATNEKLFF; CDR3nt: TGCGCCAGCAGCCGAATGACAGCAACTAATGAAAAACTGTTTTTT
abundance: .; j_gene: TRBJ1-1; d_gene: .; v_gene: TRBV28; CDR3aa: CAHSTPGRTEAFF; CDR3nt: TGTGCCCACAGTACACCGGGGAGGACTGAAGCTTTCTTT
abundance: .; j_gene: TRBJ1-2; d_gene: .; v_gene: TRBV9; CDR3aa: CASSVGQGNYGYTF; CDR3nt: TGTGCCAGCAGCGTCGGGCAGGGGAACTATGGCTACACCTTC
abundance: .; j_gene: TRBJ2-2; d_gene: TRBD2; v_gene: TRBV4-1; CDR3aa: CASSHAIAGGSGELFF; CDR3nt: TGCGCCAGCAGCCACGCGATAGCGGGGGGTTCCGGGGAGCTGTTTTTT
abundance: few; j_gene: TRBJ2-2; d_gene: .; v_gene: TRBV5-1; CDR3aa: CATSPGPNTGELFF; CDR3nt: TGCGCCACCTCACCGGGGCCGAACACCGGGGAGCTGTTTTTT
abundance: .; j_gene: TRBJ1-2; d_gene: .; v_gene: TRBV19; CDR3aa: CASSQRTVYGYTF; CDR3nt: TGTGCCAGTAGTCAGCGGACAGTCTATGGCTACACCTTC
abundance: .; j_gene: TRBJ1-2; d_gene: .; v_gene: TRBV5-6; CDR3aa: CASTSPKGGYTF; CDR3nt: TGTGCCAGCACGTCACCCAAAGGTGGCTACACCTTC
abundance: .; j_gene: TRBJ2-1; d_gene: .; v_gene: TRBV11-2; CDR3aa: CASSLVGWGINEQFF; CDR3nt: TGTGCCAGCAGCTTAGTTGGTTGGGGTATCAATGAGCAGTTCTTC
abundance: once; j_gene: TRBJ1-2; d_gene: .; v_gene: TRBV27; CDR3aa: CASSLFQGMYGYTF; CDR3nt: TGTGCCAGCAGTTTATTCCAGGGGATGTATGGCTACACCTTC
abundance: .; j_gene: TRBJ2-1; d_gene: TRBD1; v_gene: TRBV10-1; CDR3aa: CASSRDRGPNEQFF; CDR3nt: TGCGCCAGCAGCCGGGACAGGGGTCCCAATGAGCAGTTCTTC
abundance: few; j_gene: TRBJ2-1; d_gene: .; v_gene: TRBV5-1; CDR3aa: CASSLAGPPNEQFF; CDR3nt: TGCGCCAGCAGCTTGGCAGGACCCCCGAATGAGCAGTTCTTC
abundance: .; j_gene: TRBJ1-4; d_gene: .; v_gene: TRBV13; CDR3aa: CASSLGGDHNEKLFF; CDR3nt: TGTGCCAGCAGCTTAGGGGGGGATCACAATGAAAAACTGTTTTTT
abundance: .; j_gene: TRBJ2-3; d_gene: TRBD2; v_gene: TRBV7-8; CDR3aa: CASSSLQRGRTDTQYF; CDR3nt: TGTGCCAGCAGCTCCTTGCAGCGGGGGCGTACAGATACGCAGTATTTT
abundance: .; j_gene: TRBJ1-2; d_gene: .; v_gene: TRBV27; CDR3aa: CASRGIRGRANYGYTF; CDR3nt: TGTGCCAGCAGGGGGATTAGGGGTAGAGCTAACTATGGCTACACCTTC
abundance: once; j_gene: TRBJ2-5; d_gene: TRBD2; v_gene: TRBV7-3; CDR3aa: CASSFGGGRQETQYF; CDR3nt: TGTGCCAGCAGCTTTGGCGGGGGTCGACAAGAGACCCAGTACTTC
abundance: .; j_gene: TRBJ1-3; d_gene: .; v_gene: TRBV19; CDR3aa: CASIGGYVGNTIYF; CDR3nt: TGTGCCAGTATTGGCGGGTATGTCGGAAACACCATATATTTT
abundance: few; j_gene: TRBJ1-1; d_gene: .; v_gene: TRBV6-6; CDR3aa: CASSRSRQLTEAFF; CDR3nt: TGTGCCAGCAGTCGATCTCGACAGCTCACTGAAGCTTTCTTT
abundance: .; j_gene: TRBJ2-3; d_gene: .; v_gene: TRBV5-4; CDR3aa: CASSLRDTDTQYF; CDR3nt: TGTGCCAGCAGCTTAAGAGATACAGATACGCAGTATTTT
abundance: once; j_gene: TRBJ2-2; d_gene: .; v_gene: TRBV7-8; CDR3aa: CASSLAQKRGSGELFF; CDR3nt: TGTGCCAGCAGCTTAGCGCAAAAACGGGGGAGCGGGGAGCTGTTTTTT
abundance: .; j_gene: TRBJ1-5; d_gene: TRBD1; v_gene: TRBV6-5; CDR3aa: CASSHWTGVHLQHF; CDR3nt: TGTGCCAGCAGTCATTGGACAGGGGTGCATCTCCAGCATTTT
abundance: few; j_gene: TRBJ2-5; d_gene: TRBD2; v_gene: TRBV13; CDR3aa: CASSAYGGAQETQYF; CDR3nt: TGTGCCAGCAGCGCCTACGGGGGGGCTCAAGAGACCCAGTACTTC
abundance: .; j_gene: TRBJ1-2; d_gene: .; v_gene: TRBV6-6; CDR3aa: CASSYSNLGTNYGYTF; CDR3nt: TGTGCCAGCAGTTACTCGAATCTGGGAACTAACTATGGCTACACCTTC
abundance: .; j_gene: TRBJ1-2; d_gene: TRBD1; v_gene: TRBV24-1; CDR3aa: CATSETGGFGYTF; CDR3nt: TGTGCCACCAGTGAGACAGGGGGCTTCGGCTACACCTTC
abundance: .; j_gene: TRBJ2-2; d_gene: .; v_gene: TRBV7-3; CDR3aa: CASSPHDVGNTGELFF; CDR3nt: TGTGCCAGCAGCCCCCATGATGTGGGTAACACCGGGGAGCTGTTTTTT
abundance: few; j_gene: TRBJ1-6; d_gene: .; v_gene: TRBV7-9; CDR3aa: CASSLGSSYNSPLHF; CDR3nt: TGTGCCAGCAGCTTAGGTAGCTCCTATAATTCACCCCTCCACTTT
abundance: .; j_gene: TRBJ1-3; d_gene: TRBD1; v_gene: TRBV24-1; CDR3aa: CATSDSKQGRLGNTIYF; CDR3nt: TGTGCCACCAGTGACAGCAAACAGGGGCGCCTCGGAAACACCATATATTTT
abundance: .; j_gene: TRBJ2-3; d_gene: .; v_gene: TRBV4-1; CDR3aa: CASSLLPPSTDTQYF; CDR3nt: TGCGCCAGCAGCCTCCTACCCCCATCCACAGATACGCAGTATTTT
abundance: few; j_gene: TRBJ1-5; d_gene: .; v_gene: TRBV4-1; CDR3aa: CASSQGPGSQPQHF; CDR3nt: TGCGCCAGCAGCCAAGGCCCAGGGAGCCAGCCCCAGCATTTT
abundance: once; j_gene: TRBJ2-1; d_gene: TRBD2; v_gene: TRBV9; CDR3aa: CASSGRPLAGGLNEQFF; CDR3nt: TGTGCCAGCAGCGGGAGGCCACTAGCGGGGGGTCTCAATGAGCAGTTCTTC
abundance: .; j_gene: TRBJ1-2; d_gene: .; v_gene: TRBV6-5; CDR3aa: CASSYSGESSYTF; CDR3nt: TGTGCCAGCAGTTACAGTGGGGAGTCGAGCTACACCTTC
abundance: .; j_gene: TRBJ1-2; d_gene: .; v_gene: TRBV7-2; CDR3aa: CASSSSTTDYGYTF; CDR3nt: TGTGCCAGCAGCTCCTCAACGACAGACTATGGCTACACCTTC
abundance: few; j_gene: TRBJ1-5; d_gene: .; v_gene: TRBV2; CDR3aa: CASMGYSNQPQHF; CDR3nt: TGTGCCAGCATGGGATATAGCAATCAGCCCCAGCATTTT
abundance: .; j_gene: TRBJ1-1; d_gene: .; v_gene: TRBV18; CDR3aa: CASSLDLNTEAFF; CDR3nt: TGTGCCAGCTCACTAGACCTGAACACTGAAGCTTTCTTT
abundance: .; j_gene: TRBJ2-6; d_gene: .; v_gene: TRBV5-1; CDR3aa: CASSLAPWGANVLTF; CDR3nt: TGCGCCAGCAGCTTGGCTCCGTGGGGGGCCAACGTCCTGACTTTC
abundance: .; j_gene: TRBJ2-2; d_gene: TRBD1; v_gene: TRBV27; CDR3aa: CASSLDRGLLLNTGELFF; CDR3nt: TGTGCCAGCAGTTTGGACAGGGGGTTGCTTTTAAACACCGGGGAGCTGTTTTTT
abundance: .; j_gene: TRBJ2-5; d_gene: TRBD2; v_gene: TRBV19; CDR3aa: CASSRAGAQETQYF; CDR3nt: TGTGCCAGTAGTAGAGCGGGGGCACAAGAGACCCAGTACTTC
abundance: few; j_gene: TRBJ2-2; d_gene: .; v_gene: TRBV5-1; CDR3aa: CASSLRVTGELFF; CDR3nt: TGCGCCAGCAGCTTGAGGGTTACCGGGGAGCTGTTTTTT
abundance: .; j_gene: TRBJ1-1; d_gene: .; v_gene: TRBV18; CDR3aa: CASAAGPSNTEAFF; CDR3nt: TGTGCCAGCGCCGCGGGACCTTCGAACACTGAAGCTTTCTTT
abundance: .; j_gene: TRBJ1-5; d_gene: .; v_gene: TRBV6-2/TRBV6-3; CDR3aa: CASSLPDRSSNQPQHF; CDR3nt: TGTGCCAGCAGTCTTCCGGACCGATCCAGCAATCAGCCCCAGCATTTT
abundance: .; j_gene: TRBJ2-3; d_gene: TRBD2; v_gene: TRBV7-2; CDR3aa: CASKLAGGTDTQYF; CDR3nt: TGTGCCAGCAAACTAGCGGGGGGCACAGATACGCAGTATTTT
abundance: .; j_gene: TRBJ2-1; d_gene: .; v_gene: TRBV19; CDR3aa: CASSLGRSYSYNEQFF; CDR3nt: TGTGCCAGTAGCTTGGGACGGTCGTACTCCTACAATGAGCAGTTCTTC
abundance: .; j_gene: TRBJ2-2; d_gene: .; v_gene: TRBV5-1; CDR3aa: CASRMTEYTGELFF; CDR3nt: TGCGCCAGCCGAATGACAGAATACACCGGGGAGCTGTTTTTT
abundance: .; j_gene: TRBJ1-1; d_gene: .; v_gene: TRBV4-1; CDR3aa: CASSQRFGIGEAFF; CDR3nt: TGCGCCAGCAGCCAGAGATTCGGTATTGGTGAAGCTTTCTTT
abundance: once; j_gene: TRBJ1-2; d_gene: .; v_gene: TRBV24-1; CDR3aa: CATSGGRTGYTF; CDR3nt: TGTGCCACCAGTGGGGGGCGAACTGGCTACACCTTC
abundance: .; j_gene: TRBJ2-1; d_gene: .; v_gene: TRBV3-1/TRBV3-2; CDR3aa: CASSQGLGAGTNFF; CDR3nt: TGTGCCAGCAGCCAAGGATTGGGAGCGGGGACAAATTTCTTC
abundance: .; j_gene: TRBJ1-3; d_gene: .; v_gene: TRBV12-3/TRBV12-4; CDR3aa: CASSSGPRIYF; CDR3nt: TGCGCCAGCAGTTCGGGACCACGGATCTATTTT
abundance: .; j_gene: TRBJ2-5; d_gene: TRBD2; v_gene: TRBV24-1; CDR3aa: CATSAGTSGRLQETQYF; CDR3nt: TGTGCCACCAGTGCCGGGACTAGCGGGCGATTACAAGAGACCCAGTACTTC
abundance: .; j_gene: TRBJ1-1; d_gene: .; v_gene: TRBV5-8; CDR3aa: CASPGGTEAFF; CDR3nt: TGTGCCAGCCCGGGGGGCACTGAAGCTTTCTTT